One sample yielded the 28 T cell receptor beta chains listed below, sequenced in a study of cytomegalovirus exposure and HLA in healthy donors. The PCR was carried out with 60 Vbeta primers and 13 Jbeta primers. Data came from immunoSEQ multiplex PCR; TCRdb stores just in-frame clones and leaves some out. The table lists approximately 160,000 clones, 82% of them singletons. The sequenced sample was PBMCs. Receptors originate from a girl under 10 years old in good health and CMV-seropositive.

The V and J genes are TRBV5-1 and TRBJ1-5; TRBD1 aligns across 7 bases. The germline gives CDR1 SGHRS, CDR2 YFSETQ. The CDR3 is 16 amino acids. V was clipped by 7 bases and J by 2 bases; unmatched bases: 12. The CDR3 sequence: CASSVLPDRGNQPQHF. CDR3 DNA sequence: TGCGCCAGCTCCGTCCTTCCTGACAGGGGCAATCAGCCCCAGCATTTT.

V gene TRBV5-6 combines with J gene TRBJ2-3; 8 bases map to TRBD2. The CDR3 is 19 residues long. Germline CDR1 reads SGHDT; CDR2 reads YYEEEE. Trimming removed 4 bases from V and 6 bases from J; junction bases left unmatched: 22. CDR3 protein: CASSPPWGREAESGDTQYF. The CDR3 nucleotides read TGTGCCAGCAGCCCCCCCTGGGGGCGGGAGGCCGAAAGTGGGGATACGCAGTATTTT.

CDR3 coding DNA: TGTGCCAGCAGCCGATACGACAGGGGGAACACTGAAGCTTTCTTT. Amino acids: CASSRYDRGNTEAFF. The chain uses TRBV5-5 and TRBJ1-1; the match to TRBD1 covers 8 bases. With V trimmed by 4 bases and J by 1 base, 6 bases remained unmatched. The germline V gene has CDR1 SGHKS and CDR2 YYEKEE (reference sequence). The CDR3 sequence is 15 residues long.

V gene TRBV28 combines with J gene TRBJ1-5; TRBD1 matches at 10 bases. CDR1 and CDR2 (germline): MDHEN, SYDVKM. Trimming at V came to 5 bases and at J to 6 bases, leaving 10 bases not matched to a gene. This CDR3 region has 16 residues. The DNA for the CDR3 is TGTGCCAGCAGTCTTACTCCTGGACAGGGGGGTCAGCCCCAGCATTTT. This encodes CASSLTPGQGGQPQHF.

This clone was observed once. The chain joins TRBV27 to TRBJ1-5; TRBD1 matches 7 bases. The CDR3 has 15 amino acids. The germline CDR1 and CDR2 sequences are MNHEY and SMNVEV (reference sequence). Trimming removed 7 bases from V and 3 bases from J; junction bases left unmatched: 9. The CDR3 sequence is CASKRSGGHNQPQHF. The CDR3 nucleotides read TGTGCCAGCAAAAGGTCAGGGGGTCACAATCAGCCCCAGCATTTT.

The chain employs TRBV5-1 and TRBJ2-5; D ambiguous. Germline loops: CDR1 SGHRS, CDR2 YFSETQ. The CDR3 length is 15 residues. Trimming left V 0 bases short and J 7 bases short, with 16 bases between. The DNA for the CDR3 is TGCGCCAGCAGCTTGGCTTACCCCGGGTCGCGGACCCAGTACTTC. Amino acids: CASSLAYPGSRTQYF.

The chain has TRBV5-4 and TRBJ2-3, with 8 bases lining up with TRBD2. The CDR3 covers 15 residues. The trim removed 3 bases at V and 4 bases at J, leaving 7 bases unmatched. Germline V lookup: CDR1 SGHNT, CDR2 YYREEE (reference sequence). The CDR3 reads CASSSIGRAPDTQYF. CDR3 nucleotides: TGTGCCAGCAGCTCAATCGGGAGGGCCCCAGATACGCAGTATTTT.

The sample holds a few counts of this clone. The chain employs TRBV4-1 and TRBJ1-1, with a possible D match to TRBD1 (5 bases). With 3 bases removed from V and 1 base from J, the gap between germline ends came to 9 bases. There are 14 residues in the CDR3. Germline CDR1 is MGHRA and CDR2 is YSYEKL. The CDR3: CASSQGLSNTEAFF. The CDR3 DNA is TGCGCCAGCAGCCAGGGACTATCGAACACTGAAGCTTTCTTT.

The chain uses TRBV4-1 and TRBJ1-2, with D possibly matching TRBD1 (6 bases). Between the trimmed V and J ends, which lost 1 base and 8 bases, there was a span of 8 bases. Germline values: CDR1 MGHRA, CDR2 YSYEKL. The CDR3 totals 12 residues. The CDR3 DNA follows: TGCGCCAGCAGCCAAGGACAGGACGGCTACACCTTC. It codes for CASSQGQDGYTF.

This clone showed up just a few times. The rearrangement uses TRBV4-2 and TRBJ1-3, with D perhaps matching TRBD1 (5 bases). V was clipped by 0 bases and J by 3 bases, with 12 bases between them. CDR1 and CDR2 from the germline V gene are LGHNA and YNFKEQ. The CDR3 sequence is 16 residues long. CDR3 in amino acids: CASSQEIGGGGNTIYF. CDR3 sequence (DNA): TGTGCCAGCAGCCAAGAAATCGGGGGAGGTGGAAACACCATATATTTT.

V gene TRBV30 combines with J gene TRBJ1-2; 8 bases align to TRBD1. The CDR3 extends over 12 amino acids. V shed 7 bases, J shed 8 bases, and the junction held 9 bases outside the gene matches. Per the germline V gene, CDR1 is GTSNPN and CDR2 is SVGIG (reference sequence). Here the CDR3 DNA reads TGTGCCTTCGACAGGGGCGGAGGGGGCTACACCTTC. Translation gives CAFDRGGGGYTF.

The chain employs TRBV13 and TRBJ2-7, with TRBD2 as a possible D gene (5 bases). This CDR3 region has 14 residues. V was trimmed by 0 bases and J by 2 bases, leaving 8 bases between them. Germline V gene lookup returns CDR1 PRHDT and CDR2 FYEKMQ (reference sequence). CDR3 in amino acids: CASSLGQRPYEQYF. Here the CDR3 DNA reads TGTGCCAGCAGCTTAGGCCAGCGGCCCTACGAGCAGTACTTC.

The rearrangement joins TRBV2 to TRBJ1-5; unclear D gene. The CDR3 is 12 residues long. The germline CDR1 and CDR2 sequences are SNHLY and FYNNEI. Trimming shortened V by 5 bases and J by 4 bases, and 6 bases separated the two germline ends. The CDR3 protein is CASSFVNQPQHF. The CDR3 nucleotides are TGTGCCAGCAGTTTCGTAAATCAGCCCCAGCATTTT.

The rearrangement joins TRBV29-1 to TRBJ2-1; D may be TRBD1 (5 bases). V dropped 7 bases and J dropped 3 bases, with 16 bases sitting between them. CDR1 SQVTM and CDR2 ANQGSEA come from the germline V gene. The CDR3 extends over 14 amino acids. CDR3 nucleotide sequence: TGCAGCGCCCGAACGCAGGGCCTCTACAATGAGCAGTTCTTC. Translating it yields CSARTQGLYNEQFF.

The V and J genes are TRBV7-2 and TRBJ2-7; the match to TRBD2 covers 9 bases. V lost 5 bases and J lost 4; bases outside the gene matches: 3. This CDR3 is built from 13 residues. Germline V gene lookup returns CDR1 SGHTA and CDR2 FQGNSA. CDR3 region: CASSRTSVYEQYF. The CDR3 nucleotides are TGTGCCAGCAGCCGGACTAGCGTTTACGAGCAGTACTTC.

Written as DNA, the CDR3 is TGTGCCAGCAGCTGGGACAGGGGCCAGCCCCAGCATTTT. It yields the protein CASSWDRGQPQHF. The chain joins TRBV5-4 to TRBJ1-5, with 10 bases that match TRBD1. Germline lookup yields CDR1 SGHNT and CDR2 YYREEE (reference sequence). After removal of 3 bases from V and 7 bases from J, the junction contained 1 base not matched to a gene. The CDR3 is 13 residues long.

The rearrangement uses TRBV5-1 and TRBJ2-3, with 13 bases matching TRBD2. The germline V gene has CDR1 SGHRS and CDR2 YFSETQ. V was clipped by 7 bases and J by 7 bases; unmatched bases: 21. The CDR3 sequence is 19 residues long. The CDR3: CASGTLTSGREQLPYTQYF. CDR3 bases: TGCGCCAGCGGGACGCTAACTAGCGGGAGGGAACAACTTCCCTATACGCAGTATTTT. The complete variable domain, with remaining parts taken from reference TRBV5-1 and TRBJ2-3, reads KAGVTQTPRYLIKTRGQQVTLSCSPISGHRSVSWYQQTPGQGLQFLFEYFSETQRNKGNFPGRFSGRQFSNSRSEMNVSTLELGDSALYLCASGTLTSGREQLPYTQYFGPGTRLTVL.

The V and J genes are TRBV4-2 and TRBJ2-1, with TRBD2 matching 9 bases. The V segment lost 2 bases and the J segment 5 bases; nucleotides outside the gene matches: 19. Germline V CDR1 and CDR2: LGHNA, YNFKEQ. This CDR3 is built from 20 residues. CDR3 DNA sequence: TGTGCCAGCAGCCAAAGTCTGGGGTACTCGCGGGAGGGTAACGACAATGAGCAGTTCTTC. It encodes CASSQSLGYSREGNDNEQFF.

This clone was detected once. This sample also contains other DNA sequences that code for the same CDR3. This chain uses TRBV27 with TRBJ2-1; D unresolved. CDR1 is MNHEY and CDR2 is SMNVEV in the germline V gene (reference sequence). The CDR3 spans 14 residues. Trimming removed 2 bases at V and 4 bases at J, with 9 bases between. The CDR3 sequence: CASSLQDSYNEQFF. DNA for the CDR3: TGTGCCAGCAGTTTACAGGATTCATACAATGAGCAGTTCTTC.

The gene calls are TRBV18 and TRBJ1-5, with unresolved D. Germline V gene data show CDR1 as KGHSH and CDR2 as LQKENI. This CDR3 region has 13 residues. The ends were cut back, 6 bases at V and 5 bases at J, with 11 bases in the middle. The CDR3 nucleotides read TGTGCCAGCTCCGCTTTGAGTTATCAGCCCCAGCATTTT. As protein: CASSALSYQPQHF.

J is TRBJ2-3 and V is TRBV7-2; D perhaps matches TRBD2 (6 bases). Trimming left V 1 base short and J 2 bases short, with 10 bases between. The germline gives CDR1 SGHTA, CDR2 FQGNSA. CDR3 length: 15 residues. CDR3 nucleotides: TGTGCCAGCAGCTTAGGGGCGGGGTTCACAGATACGCAGTATTTT. Amino acid sequence: CASSLGAGFTDTQYF. Together with reference TRBV7-2 and TRBJ2-3, the CDR3 gives the full variable domain: GAGVSQSPSNKVTEKGKDVELRCDPISGHTALYWYRQSLGQGLEFLIYFQGNSAPDKSGLPSDRFSAERTGGSVSTLTIQRTQQEDSAVYLCASSLGAGFTDTQYFGPGTRLTVL.

The chain combines TRBV29-1 with TRBJ2-1, with D perhaps TRBD2 (6 bases). V lost 7 bases and J 4 bases, leaving 17 bases between the germline ends. This CDR3 has 14 amino acids. The germline V gene has CDR1 SQVTM and CDR2 ANQGSEA. This CDR3 is CSAPSGSGYNEQFF. CDR3 nucleotides: TGCAGCGCCCCGTCTGGGAGCGGGTACAATGAGCAGTTCTTC.

This chain connects TRBV5-6 to TRBJ2-7, with D possibly being TRBD2 (6 bases). The V end lost 6 bases, the J end lost 2 bases, and 21 bases lay between the germline ends. The length of the CDR3 is 16 residues. From germline, CDR1 is SGHDT and CDR2 YYEEEE. CDR3: CASTTWAGYIAYEQYF. In DNA form, the CDR3 reads TGTGCCAGCACCACCTGGGCGGGGTATATTGCCTACGAGCAGTACTTC.

This chain uses TRBV7-6 with TRBJ2-5; D is uncertain. The length of the CDR3 is 12 residues. Germline loops: CDR1 SGHVS, CDR2 FNYEAQ. Trimming stripped 4 bases from V and 1 base from J, with 4 bases between. CDR3 sequence reads: CASSSRQETQYF. In DNA, the CDR3 is TGTGCCAGCAGCTCCCGCCAAGAGACCCAGTACTTC.

This clone came up a few times. The V gene is TRBV7-2, the J gene TRBJ1-2; 9 nucleotides match TRBD1. Germline V gives CDR1 SGHTA, CDR2 FQGNSA. The CDR3 runs 16 residues. Losses at the gene ends were 1 base for V and 4 bases for J; bases not matched to a gene: 7. The CDR3 nucleotides are TGTGCCAGCAGCTTAGACACAGGGGGCGCGGGCTATGGCTACACCTTC. Its protein is CASSLDTGGAGYGYTF.

To note about this clone: Additional DNA sequences in this sample encode the identical CDR3. The V and J genes are TRBV4-1 and TRBJ2-7; 9 nucleotides align to TRBD1. Germline CDR1 MGHRA, CDR2 YSYEKL. Trimming cost V 2 bases and J 3 bases; bases outside gene matches: 2. There are 14 residues in the CDR3. The CDR3, as DNA: TGCGCCAGCAGCCAACCGGGACAGGGCTACGAGCAGTACTTC. Amino acid sequence: CASSQPGQGYEQYF.

This clone has a single count. This sequence joins TRBV30 and TRBJ1-2; no clear D. Trimming removed 2 bases from V and 4 bases from J, with 20 bases in between. The germline V gene has CDR1 GTSNPN and CDR2 SVGIG (reference sequence). The CDR3 is 16 residues long. The CDR3, as DNA: TGTGCCTGGAGTCCGGGGAGCAGCCCGTTAAGCTATGGCTACACCTTC. Protein sequence: CAWSPGSSPLSYGYTF.

A remark on this clone: The same CDR3 arises from other DNA sequences in this sample as well. This chain connects TRBV27 to TRBJ2-5, with D possibly matching TRBD1 (5 bases). The V and J ends lost 2 bases and 5 bases respectively, with 9 bases between them. The germline V gene encodes CDR1 MNHEY and CDR2 SMNVEV (reference sequence). The length of the CDR3 is 13 residues. The CDR3 is CASSLGAVETQYF. CDR3 sequence (DNA): TGTGCCAGCAGTTTAGGGGCTGTGGAGACCCAGTACTTC.